The sequence of this TCR beta chain was determined in a study of T cells in Graves' hyperthyroidism and ophthalmopathy. This clonotype was recorded many times. Its antigen is not identified. Using RNA transcripts as the source, TCR beta CDR3 regions were amplified. Carried out on the TCR CDR3, a first-round RT-PCR used the HTBI primer set. TCRdb re-analysed the multiplex PCR reads in MiXCR, keeping a single row per CDR3 protein. The table shows 530,000 or so distinct CDR3 sequences, with approximately 17% occurring only once. Germline assignment: CDR1 ENHRY and CDR2 SYGVKD. This CDR3 is built from 15 residues. V lost 4 bases and J lost 4, with 16 bases in between. Whole-study findings and limits: Most clonotypes that expanded in the thyroid above 0.001 also showed up in blood.

The rearrangement joins TRBV10-3 to TRBJ1-1; D perhaps matches TRBD1 (5 bases). The sequence was obtained from a woman under 30 with Graves' ophthalmopathy. The specimen sequenced was blood. CDR3 in DNA: TGTGCCATCAGTGGGGACCAACGGGGGGGCACTGAAGCTTTCTTT. Protein sequence: CAISGDQRGGTEAFF.